The clone carrying this T cell receptor beta chain was seen a few times. Using unique molecular identifiers, the investigators prepared the TCRbeta library. TCRdb used MiXCR to reprocess the PCR reads, holding one entry per CDR3 protein. The sample shows 750,000 to 950,000 distinct CDR3 sequences, less than 20% of them seen only once. The sample belongs to a study of T-cell reconstitution after alpha-beta-depleted transplantation in children. V lost 0 bases and J lost 0, with 12 bases in between. CDR1 is SEHNR and CDR2 is FQNEAQ in the germline V gene (reference sequence). The CDR3 runs 17 residues. The source material was PBMCs, mostly from graft donor cells, sampled 360 days after TCRalphabeta/CD19-depleted stem cell transplant. This chain uses TRBV7-9 with TRBJ1-3; D call uncertain. This TCR came from a male patient aged 5 to 17 who had a stem cell transplant for acute lymphoblastic leukemia, so the T cells may come from the graft donor. CDR3 DNA sequence: TGTGCCAGCAGCTTAGCGCCTCCCAGACGCTCTGGAAACACCATATATTTT. Translating it yields CASSLAPPRRSGNTIYF.